One and the same sample provided the 5 T cell receptor beta chains below, sequenced in a study of T cell responses to AZD1222 COVID-19 vaccine. TCRdb's copy holds only in-frame clones and misses some; the assay was immunoSEQ multiplex PCR. Here the sample spans 130,000 or so clones, under 95% being singletons. The sample in question was peripheral blood, obtained on day 0 of AZD1222 vaccination. The receptors here all came from an adult in good health.

The chain recombines TRBV6-5 with TRBJ1-2; D is uncertain. This CDR3 has 14 amino acids. Per germline, CDR1 MNHEY and CDR2 SVGAGI. The V end was cut by 5 bases, the J end by 4 bases, with 14 bases between. In nucleotides, the CDR3 is TGTGCCAGCAGTCAGAACACCCGGCCCTATGGCTACACCTTC. This translates into CASSQNTRPYGYTF.

This chain joins TRBV2 and TRBJ1-5, with D maybe TRBD1 (6 bases). Trimming cost V 6 bases and J 7 bases, with 13 bases left between them. Germline CDR1 is SNHLY and CDR2 is FYNNEI. The length of the CDR3 is 13 residues. The DNA for the CDR3 is TGTGCCAGCAGGGAGGACAGTGGCCAGCCCCAGCATTTT. It codes for CASREDSGQPQHF.

The chain carries TRBV15 and TRBJ1-6; D remains unclear. The CDR3 runs 16 residues. V dropped 0 bases and J dropped 10 bases, with 16 bases sitting between them. Germline V lookup: CDR1 LNHNV, CDR2 YYDKDF (reference sequence). CDR3 sequence: CATSRDGLGLGSPLHF. The DNA of the CDR3 is TGTGCCACCAGCAGAGATGGTTTGGGGTTGGGGTCACCCCTCCACTTT.

The chain is built from TRBV5-1 and TRBJ1-1, with 7 bases that match TRBD1. CDR3 length equals 15 residues. Losses at the gene ends were 4 bases for V and 8 bases for J; bases not matched to a gene: 14. Germline V gene sequence: CDR1 SGHRS, CDR2 YFSETQ. CDR3 bases: TGCGCCAGCAGCCCTGGGGAGGGGGCAGGCCCCGAAGCTTTCTTT. It specifies CASSPGEGAGPEAFF.

CDR3 protein: CASSPDSLRYEQYF. CDR3 DNA: TGTGCCAGCTCACCTGACAGCCTCCGCTACGAGCAGTACTTC. The rearrangement joins TRBV18 to TRBJ2-7; the D gene is possibly TRBD1 (5 bases). CDR1 and CDR2 from the germline V gene are KGHSH and LQKENI. This CDR3 comprises 14 residues. V was pared by 3 bases and J by 3 bases, with 12 bases between.